This TCR beta chain was sequenced for a study of post-analysis software for immune sequencing data. Remarks on this clonotype: Its antigen is not identified.

Study-wide points: TRBV segments more frequent in patients than in controls numbered roughly 5 and included TRBV5-6, TRBV5-1 and TRBV20-1.

V shed 1 base, J shed 8 bases, and the junction held 9 bases outside the gene matches. The CDR3 sequence is 15 residues long. cDNA libraries of TCR beta carried unique molecular identifiers. TCRdb redid the calling of the PCR reads with MiXCR, one entry per CDR3 protein. Here the sample spans 450,000 to 700,000 distinct CDR3 sequences, roughly two fifths being singletons. The sequence was collected from a girl aged 10-17 years with multiple sclerosis. The J gene is TRBJ1-2, the V gene TRBV12-3 or TRBV12-4, with 8 bases identical to TRBD1. Sequences were obtained from blood. The CDR3 coding sequence is TGTGCCAGCAGTTTAGGACCCAGGGGGCGTTGGGGCTACACCTTC. As protein: CASSLGPRGRWGYTF.